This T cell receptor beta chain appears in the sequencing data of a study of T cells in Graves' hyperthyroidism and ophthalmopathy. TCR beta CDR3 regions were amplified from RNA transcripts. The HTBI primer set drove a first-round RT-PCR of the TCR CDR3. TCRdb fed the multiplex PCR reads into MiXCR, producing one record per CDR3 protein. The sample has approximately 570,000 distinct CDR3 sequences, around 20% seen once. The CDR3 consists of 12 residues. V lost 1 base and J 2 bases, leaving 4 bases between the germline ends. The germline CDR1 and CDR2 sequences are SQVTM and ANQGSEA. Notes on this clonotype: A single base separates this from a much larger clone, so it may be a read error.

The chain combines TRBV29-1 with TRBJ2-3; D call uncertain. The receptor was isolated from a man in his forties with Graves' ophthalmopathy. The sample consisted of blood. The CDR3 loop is CSVEGATDTQYF. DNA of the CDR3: TGCAGCGTTGAAGGGGCCACAGATACGCAGTATTTT.